This TCR beta chain was obtained from a study of identical twins. This clonotype has only a few counts. The antigen is undetermined. Study results and limitations: Conclusions came from cross-sectional statistical analysis, not from following the same donors.

The donors were all healthy and Caucasian. From the 5' RACE reads, TCRdb called clonotypes with MiXCR, one entry per CDR3 protein. The table shows 200,000 to 250,000 distinct CDR3 sequences, with approximately 7% occurring only once. These data also featured in a second study, about yellow fever vaccine responses in identical twins.

The specimen was memory (CD45RO+) T cells sorted from blood. The TCR comes from a woman in her late teens or twenties in good health.

The CDR3: CASRRDSHNEKLFF. The CDR3 bases are TGCGCCAGCAGACGGGACAGCCATAATGAAAAACTGTTTTTT. The chain has TRBV5-1 and TRBJ1-4; 7 nucleotides align to TRBD1. The germline gives CDR1 SGHRS, CDR2 YFSETQ. J was trimmed by 4 bases and V by 5 bases; bases with no gene match: 5. The CDR3 runs 14 residues.